What follows describes a single T cell receptor (beta chain). Its antigen is not identified. With 60 Vbeta and 13 Jbeta primers, the PCR was carried out. This table comes from immunoSEQ multiplex PCR, and its TCRdb copy is limited to in-frame clones, with some not included. This sample yields around 130,000 clones, of which over 75% are seen a single time; approximately 5.6% belongs to the top ten. The CDR3 contains 14 residues. The germline CDR1 and CDR2 sequences are SGDLS and YYNGEE. V lost 1 base, J lost 7 bases, and 14 bases lay in between. The data originate from a study of cytomegalovirus exposure and HLA in healthy donors. Study findings and constraints: Productive status was seen about 90% or about 30% of the time for most TCR beta V segments in an earlier analysis. Indistinguishable V segments, including TRBV6-2 and TRBV6-3, were excluded. Sequencing likely caused a cluster of highly shared sequence variants. Links to common viral pathogens appeared, in a later analysis, for several of the most significant clusters.

This rearrangement joins TRBV9 to TRBJ1-1, with D perhaps TRBD1 (6 bases). This clonotype was sampled from a woman between 35 and 50 years old in good health and CMV-seropositive. The source material was PBMCs. CDR3 sequence reads: CASSVQTGTREAFF. Here the CDR3 DNA reads TGTGCCAGCAGCGTACAGACCGGGACACGTGAAGCTTTCTTT.